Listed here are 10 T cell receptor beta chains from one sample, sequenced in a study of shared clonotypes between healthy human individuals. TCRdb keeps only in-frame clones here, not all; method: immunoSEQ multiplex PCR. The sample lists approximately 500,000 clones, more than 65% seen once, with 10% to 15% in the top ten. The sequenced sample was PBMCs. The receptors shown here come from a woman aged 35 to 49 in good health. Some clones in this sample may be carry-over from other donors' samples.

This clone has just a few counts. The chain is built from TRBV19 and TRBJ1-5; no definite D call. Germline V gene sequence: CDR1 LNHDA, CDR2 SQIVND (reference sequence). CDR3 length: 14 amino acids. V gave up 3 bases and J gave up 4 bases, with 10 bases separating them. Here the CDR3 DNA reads TGTGCCAGTAGTATGTTTGACCGGAATCAGCCCCAGCATTTT. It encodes CASSMFDRNQPQHF.

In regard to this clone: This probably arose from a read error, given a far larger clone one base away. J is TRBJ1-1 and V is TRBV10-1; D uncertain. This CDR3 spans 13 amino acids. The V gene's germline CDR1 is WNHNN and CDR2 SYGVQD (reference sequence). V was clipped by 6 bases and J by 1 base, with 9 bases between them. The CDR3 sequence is CASRQWTNTEAFF. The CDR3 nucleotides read TGCGCCAGCAGACAGTGGACGAACACTGAAGCTTTCTTT.

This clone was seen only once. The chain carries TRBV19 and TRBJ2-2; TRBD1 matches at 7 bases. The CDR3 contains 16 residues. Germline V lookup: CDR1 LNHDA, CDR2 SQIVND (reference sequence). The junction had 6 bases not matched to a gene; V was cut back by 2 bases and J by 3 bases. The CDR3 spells CASSILFGTDTGELFF. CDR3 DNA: TGTGCCAGTAGTATACTCTTTGGGACAGACACCGGGGAGCTGTTTTTT.

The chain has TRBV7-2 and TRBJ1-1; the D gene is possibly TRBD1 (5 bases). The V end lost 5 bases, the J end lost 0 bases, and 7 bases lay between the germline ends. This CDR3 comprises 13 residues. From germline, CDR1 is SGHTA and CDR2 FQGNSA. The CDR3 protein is CASSVQVNTEAFF. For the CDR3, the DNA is TGTGCCAGCAGCGTACAGGTGAACACTGAAGCTTTCTTT.

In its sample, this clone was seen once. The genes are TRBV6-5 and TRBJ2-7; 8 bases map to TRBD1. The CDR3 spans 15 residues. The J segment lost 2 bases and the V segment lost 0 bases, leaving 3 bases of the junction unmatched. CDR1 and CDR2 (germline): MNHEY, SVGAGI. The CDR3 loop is CASSYSRQGTYEQYF. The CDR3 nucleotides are TGTGCCAGCAGTTACTCCCGACAGGGGACCTACGAGCAGTACTTC.

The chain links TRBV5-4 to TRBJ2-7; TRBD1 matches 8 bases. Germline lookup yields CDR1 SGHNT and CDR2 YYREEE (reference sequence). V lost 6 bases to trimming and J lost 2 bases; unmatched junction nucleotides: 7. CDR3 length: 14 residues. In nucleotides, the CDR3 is TGTGCCAGCAACTCCCGGGACAGGCCCTACGAGCAGTACTTC. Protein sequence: CASNSRDRPYEQYF.

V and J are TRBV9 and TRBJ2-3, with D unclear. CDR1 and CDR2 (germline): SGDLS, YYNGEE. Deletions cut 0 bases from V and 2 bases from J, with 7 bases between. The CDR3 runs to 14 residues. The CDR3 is CASSVDGNTDTQYF. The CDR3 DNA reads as TGTGCCAGCAGCGTAGACGGAAACACAGATACGCAGTATTTT.

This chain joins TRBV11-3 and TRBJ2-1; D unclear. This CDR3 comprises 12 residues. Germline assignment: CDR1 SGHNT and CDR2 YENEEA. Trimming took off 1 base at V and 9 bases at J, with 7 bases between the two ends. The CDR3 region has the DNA TGTGCCAGCAGCTTAGCAGCAACTGAGCAGTTCTTC. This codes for CASSLAATEQFF. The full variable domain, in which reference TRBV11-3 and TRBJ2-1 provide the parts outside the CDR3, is EAGVVQSPRYKIIEKKQPVAFWCNPISGHNTLYWYLQNLGQGPELLIRYENEEAVDDSQLPKDRFSAERLKGVDSTLKIQPAELGDSAVYLCASSLAATEQFFGPGTRLTVL.

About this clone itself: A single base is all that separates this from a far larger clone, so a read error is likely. This chain's CDR3 is CASSEEAAYEQYF. CDR3 nucleotides: TGTGCCAGCAGTGAGGAGGCAGCATACGAGCAGTACTTC. The chain recombines TRBV6-1 with TRBJ2-7; TRBD2 might be the D (5 bases). The CDR3 covers 13 residues. Trimming stripped 3 bases from V and 4 bases from J, with 10 bases between. From germline, CDR1 is MNHNS and CDR2 SASEGT.

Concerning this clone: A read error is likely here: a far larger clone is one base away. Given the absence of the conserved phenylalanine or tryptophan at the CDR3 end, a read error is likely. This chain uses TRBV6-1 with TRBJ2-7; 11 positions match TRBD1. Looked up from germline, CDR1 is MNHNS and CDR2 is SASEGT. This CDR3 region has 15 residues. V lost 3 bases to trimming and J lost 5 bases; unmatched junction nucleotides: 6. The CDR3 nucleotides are TGTGCCAGCAGTGAGAGCGGGACAGGGGGTAACGAGCAGTACCTC. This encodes CASSESGTGGNEQYL.